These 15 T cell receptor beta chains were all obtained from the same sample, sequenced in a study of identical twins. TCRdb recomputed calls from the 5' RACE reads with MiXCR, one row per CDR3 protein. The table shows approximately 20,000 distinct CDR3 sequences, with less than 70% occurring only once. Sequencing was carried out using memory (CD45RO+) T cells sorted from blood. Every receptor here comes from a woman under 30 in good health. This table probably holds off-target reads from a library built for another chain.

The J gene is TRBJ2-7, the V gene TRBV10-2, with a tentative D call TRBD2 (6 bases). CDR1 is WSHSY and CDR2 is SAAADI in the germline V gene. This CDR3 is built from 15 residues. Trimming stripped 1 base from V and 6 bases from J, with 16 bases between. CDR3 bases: TGCGCCAGCAGTGAGTGGAGGGGTGGTCGAGGCGAGCAGTACTTC. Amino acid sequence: CASSEWRGGRGEQYF.

CDR3 DNA: TGCGCCAGCAGTCAATCCGTGGGGAGGGCCTGGTACAATGAGCAGTTCTTC. It codes for CASSQSVGRAWYNEQFF. This rearrangement joins TRBV23-1 to TRBJ2-1; 7 bases are a match to TRBD2. TRBV23-1 is annotated as an ORF whose role is uncertain. This CDR3 has 17 residues. J gave up 4 bases and V 0 bases, and 9 bases lay outside the gene matches.

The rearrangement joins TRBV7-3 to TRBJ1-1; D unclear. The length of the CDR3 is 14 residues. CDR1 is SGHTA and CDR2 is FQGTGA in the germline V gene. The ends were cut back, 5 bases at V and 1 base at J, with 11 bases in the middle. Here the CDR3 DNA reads TGTGCCAGCAGCCCGCGCGGGCAGAACACTGAAGCTTTCTTT. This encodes CASSPRGQNTEAFF. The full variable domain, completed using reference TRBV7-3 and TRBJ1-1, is GAGVSQTPSNKVTEKGKYVELRCDPISGHTALYWYRQSLGQGPEFLIYFQGTGAADDSGLPNDRFFAVRPEGSVSTLKIQRTERGDSAVYLCASSPRGQNTEAFFGQGTRLTVV.

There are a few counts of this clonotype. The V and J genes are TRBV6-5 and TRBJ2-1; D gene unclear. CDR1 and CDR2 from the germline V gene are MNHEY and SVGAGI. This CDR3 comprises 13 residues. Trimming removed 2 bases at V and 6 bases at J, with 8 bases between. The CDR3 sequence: CASSYPASNEQFF. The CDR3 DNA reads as TGTGCCAGCAGTTACCCAGCATCCAATGAGCAGTTCTTC.

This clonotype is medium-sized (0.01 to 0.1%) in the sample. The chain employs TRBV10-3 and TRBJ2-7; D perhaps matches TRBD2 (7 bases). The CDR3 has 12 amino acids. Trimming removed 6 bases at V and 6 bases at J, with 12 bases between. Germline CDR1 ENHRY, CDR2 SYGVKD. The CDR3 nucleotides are TGTGCCATCAGGGGGAGGGGGGCCGAGCAGTACTTC. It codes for CAIRGRGAEQYF.

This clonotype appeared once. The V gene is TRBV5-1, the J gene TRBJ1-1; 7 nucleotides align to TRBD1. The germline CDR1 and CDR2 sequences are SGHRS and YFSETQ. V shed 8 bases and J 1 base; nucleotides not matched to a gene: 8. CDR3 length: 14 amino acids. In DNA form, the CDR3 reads TGCGCCAGTTCAACAGGGGAACGGAACACTGAAGCTTTCTTT. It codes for CASSTGERNTEAFF.

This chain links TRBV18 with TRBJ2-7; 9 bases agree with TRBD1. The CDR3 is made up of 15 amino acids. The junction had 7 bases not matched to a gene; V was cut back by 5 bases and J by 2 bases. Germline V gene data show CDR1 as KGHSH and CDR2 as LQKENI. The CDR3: CASSSRTGDTYEQYF. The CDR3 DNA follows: TGTGCCAGCTCATCGCGGACAGGGGACACCTACGAGCAGTACTTC.

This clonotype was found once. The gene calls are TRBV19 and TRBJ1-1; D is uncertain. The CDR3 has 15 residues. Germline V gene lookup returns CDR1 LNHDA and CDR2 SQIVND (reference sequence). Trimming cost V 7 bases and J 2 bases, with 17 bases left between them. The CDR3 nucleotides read TGTGCCAGTACTCTCGGGGAGTCAAGAAACACTGAAGCTTTCTTT. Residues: CASTLGESRNTEAFF.

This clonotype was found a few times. The CDR3 protein is CASMAGGPTDTQYF. CDR3 sequence (DNA): TGTGCCAGCATGGCGGGAGGGCCAACAGATACGCAGTATTTT. This chain connects TRBV2 to TRBJ2-3; 9 bases align to TRBD2. Germline CDR1 SNHLY, CDR2 FYNNEI. The trim removed 7 bases at V and 3 bases at J, leaving 5 bases unmatched. The CDR3 totals 14 residues.

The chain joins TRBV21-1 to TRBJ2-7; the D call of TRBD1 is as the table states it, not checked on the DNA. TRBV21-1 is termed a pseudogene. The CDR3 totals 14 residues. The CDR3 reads CASSTFADIYEQYF. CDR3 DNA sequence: TGTGCCAGCAGCACCTTTGCGGACATCTACGAGCAGTACTTC.

Written as DNA, the CDR3 is TGTGCCAGTAGTGAGGACCTCACCGGGGAGCTGTTTTTT. As protein: CASSEDLTGELFF. The chain joins TRBV19 to TRBJ2-2; D ambiguous. The CDR3 loop spans 13 amino acids. Trimming removed 5 bases at V and 4 bases at J, with 8 bases between. Germline CDR1 is LNHDA and CDR2 is SQIVND (reference sequence).

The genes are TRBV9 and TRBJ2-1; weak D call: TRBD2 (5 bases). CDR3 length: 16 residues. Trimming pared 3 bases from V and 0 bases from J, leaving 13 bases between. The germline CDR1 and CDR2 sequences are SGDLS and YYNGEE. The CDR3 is CASSAGLATSYNEQFF. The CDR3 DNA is TGTGCCAGCAGCGCGGGTCTAGCTACCTCCTACAATGAGCAGTTCTTC.

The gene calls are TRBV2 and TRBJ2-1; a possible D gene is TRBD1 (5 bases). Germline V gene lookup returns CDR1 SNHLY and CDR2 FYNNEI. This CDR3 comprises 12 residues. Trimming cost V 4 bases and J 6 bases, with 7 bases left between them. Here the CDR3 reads CASSGGANEQFF. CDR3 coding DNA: TGTGCCAGCAGTGGTGGGGCCAATGAGCAGTTCTTC.

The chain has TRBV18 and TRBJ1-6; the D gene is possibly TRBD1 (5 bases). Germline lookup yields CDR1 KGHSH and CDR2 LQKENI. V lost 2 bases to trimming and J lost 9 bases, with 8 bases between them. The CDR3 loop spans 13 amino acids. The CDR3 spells CASSPGDRSPLHF. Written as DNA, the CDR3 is TGTGCCAGCTCACCAGGGGACCGTTCACCCCTCCACTTT.

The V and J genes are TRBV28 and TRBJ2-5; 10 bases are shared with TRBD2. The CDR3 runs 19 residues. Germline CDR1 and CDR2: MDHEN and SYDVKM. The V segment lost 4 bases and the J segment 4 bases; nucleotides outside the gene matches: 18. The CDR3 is CASSSFRRASGRGAETQYF. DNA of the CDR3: TGTGCCAGCAGTTCCTTCCGAAGGGCTAGCGGGAGAGGAGCAGAGACCCAGTACTTC.